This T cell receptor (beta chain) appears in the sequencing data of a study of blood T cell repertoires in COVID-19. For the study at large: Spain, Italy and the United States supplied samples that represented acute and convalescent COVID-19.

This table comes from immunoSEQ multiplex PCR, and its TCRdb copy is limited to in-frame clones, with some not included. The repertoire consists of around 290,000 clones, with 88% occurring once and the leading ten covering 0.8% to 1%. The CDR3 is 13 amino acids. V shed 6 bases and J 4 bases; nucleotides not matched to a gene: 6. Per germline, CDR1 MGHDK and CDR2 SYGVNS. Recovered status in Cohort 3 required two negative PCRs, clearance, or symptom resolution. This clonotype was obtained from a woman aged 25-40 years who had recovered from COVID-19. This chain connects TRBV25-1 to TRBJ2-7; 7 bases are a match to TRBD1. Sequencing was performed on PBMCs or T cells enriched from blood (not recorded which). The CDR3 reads CASSHRGGYEQYF. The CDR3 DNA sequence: TGTGCCAGCAGCCACAGGGGCGGGTACGAGCAGTACTTC.